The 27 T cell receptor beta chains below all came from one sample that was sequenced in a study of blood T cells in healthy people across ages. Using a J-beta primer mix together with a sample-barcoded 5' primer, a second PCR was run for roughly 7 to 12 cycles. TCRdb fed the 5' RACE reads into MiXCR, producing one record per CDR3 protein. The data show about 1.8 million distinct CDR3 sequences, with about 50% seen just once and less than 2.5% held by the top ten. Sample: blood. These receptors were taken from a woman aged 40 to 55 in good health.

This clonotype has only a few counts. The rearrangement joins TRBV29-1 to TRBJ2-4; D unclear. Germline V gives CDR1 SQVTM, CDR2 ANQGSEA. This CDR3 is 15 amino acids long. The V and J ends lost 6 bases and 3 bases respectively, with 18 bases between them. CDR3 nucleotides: TGCAGCGTGTACACCCTGGACGGCCACAAAAACATTCAGTACTTC. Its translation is CSVYTLDGHKNIQYF.

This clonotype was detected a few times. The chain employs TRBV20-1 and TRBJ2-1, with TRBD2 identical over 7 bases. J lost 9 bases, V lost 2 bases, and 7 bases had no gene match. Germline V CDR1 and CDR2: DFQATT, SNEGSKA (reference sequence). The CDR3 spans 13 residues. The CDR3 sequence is CSARIRGVGEQFF. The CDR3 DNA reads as TGCAGTGCTAGAATCCGGGGGGTGGGTGAGCAGTTCTTC.

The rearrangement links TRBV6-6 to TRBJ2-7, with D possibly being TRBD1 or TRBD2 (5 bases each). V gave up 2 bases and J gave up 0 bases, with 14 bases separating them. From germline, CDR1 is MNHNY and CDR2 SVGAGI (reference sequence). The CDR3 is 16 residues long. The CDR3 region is CASSYLGTASSYEQYF. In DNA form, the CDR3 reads TGTGCCAGCAGTTACCTCGGGACCGCTAGCTCCTACGAGCAGTACTTC.

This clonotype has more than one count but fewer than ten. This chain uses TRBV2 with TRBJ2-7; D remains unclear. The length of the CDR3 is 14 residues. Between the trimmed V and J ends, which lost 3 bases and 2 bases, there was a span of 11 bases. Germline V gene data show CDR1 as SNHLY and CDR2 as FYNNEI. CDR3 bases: TGTGCCAGCAGTGAGGAACAGCGAACCTACGAGCAGTACTTC. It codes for CASSEEQRTYEQYF. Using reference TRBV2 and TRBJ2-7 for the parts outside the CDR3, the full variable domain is EPEVTQTPSHQVTQMGQEVILRCVPISNHLYFYWYRQILGQKVEFLVSFYNNEISEKSEIFDDQFSVERPDGSNFTLKIRSTKLEDSAMYFCASSEEQRTYEQYFGPGTRLTVT.

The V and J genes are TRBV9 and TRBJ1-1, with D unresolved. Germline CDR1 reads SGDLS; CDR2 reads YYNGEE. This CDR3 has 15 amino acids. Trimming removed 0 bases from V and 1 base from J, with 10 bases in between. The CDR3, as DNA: TGTGCCAGCAGCGTAGGAGTATTGGGGAACACTGAAGCTTTCTTT. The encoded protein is CASSVGVLGNTEAFF.

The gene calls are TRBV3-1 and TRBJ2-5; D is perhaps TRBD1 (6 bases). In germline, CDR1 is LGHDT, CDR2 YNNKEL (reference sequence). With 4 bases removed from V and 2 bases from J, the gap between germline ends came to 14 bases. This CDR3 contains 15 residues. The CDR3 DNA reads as TGTGCCAGCAGCCGTTGGACAGCCAAACAAGAGACCCAGTACTTC. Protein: CASSRWTAKQETQYF.

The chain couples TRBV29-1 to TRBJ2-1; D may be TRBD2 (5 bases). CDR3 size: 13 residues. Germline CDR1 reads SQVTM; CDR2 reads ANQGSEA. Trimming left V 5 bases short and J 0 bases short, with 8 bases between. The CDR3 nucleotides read TGCAGCGTTAAAAGCGGCTCCTACAATGAGCAGTTCTTC. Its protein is CSVKSGSYNEQFF.

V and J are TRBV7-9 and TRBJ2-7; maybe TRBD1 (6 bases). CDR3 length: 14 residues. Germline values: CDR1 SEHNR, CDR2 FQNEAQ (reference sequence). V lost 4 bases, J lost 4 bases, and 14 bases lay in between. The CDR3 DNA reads TGTGCCAGCAGCTCGGGGACATACACTTACGAGCAGTACTTC. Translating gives CASSSGTYTYEQYF.

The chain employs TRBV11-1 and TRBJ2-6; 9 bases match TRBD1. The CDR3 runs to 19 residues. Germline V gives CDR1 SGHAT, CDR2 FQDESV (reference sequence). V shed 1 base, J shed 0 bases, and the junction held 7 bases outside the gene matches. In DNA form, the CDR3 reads TGTGCCAGCAGCTTAGTGACAGGGGGTGGTACCTCTGGGGCCAACGTCCTGACTTTC. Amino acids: CASSLVTGGGTSGANVLTF.

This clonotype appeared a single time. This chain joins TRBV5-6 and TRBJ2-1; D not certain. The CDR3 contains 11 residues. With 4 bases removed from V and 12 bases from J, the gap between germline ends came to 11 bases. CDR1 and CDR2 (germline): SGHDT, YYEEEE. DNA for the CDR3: TGTGCCAGCAGCATCGGTCCGGGGCAGTTCTTC. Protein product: CASSIGPGQFF. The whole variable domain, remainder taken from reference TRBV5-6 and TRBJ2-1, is DAGVTQSPTHLIKTRGQQVTLRCSPKSGHDTVSWYQQALGQGPQFIFQYYEEEERQRGNFPDRFSGHQFPNYSSELNVNALLLGDSALYLCASSIGPGQFFGPGTRLTVL.

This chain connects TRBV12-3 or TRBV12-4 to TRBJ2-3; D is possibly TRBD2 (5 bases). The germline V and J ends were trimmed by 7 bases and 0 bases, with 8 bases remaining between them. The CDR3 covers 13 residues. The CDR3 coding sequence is TGTGCCAGCATGCGGGTGAGCACAGATACGCAGTATTTT. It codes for CASMRVSTDTQYF.

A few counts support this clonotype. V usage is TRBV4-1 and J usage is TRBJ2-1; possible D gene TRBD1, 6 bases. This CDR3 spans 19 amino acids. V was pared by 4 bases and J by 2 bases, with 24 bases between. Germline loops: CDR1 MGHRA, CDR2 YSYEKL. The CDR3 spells CASSLALGAGVVTYNEQFF. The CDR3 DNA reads TGCGCCAGCAGCCTCGCTTTGGGAGCAGGGGTAGTTACCTACAATGAGCAGTTCTTC.

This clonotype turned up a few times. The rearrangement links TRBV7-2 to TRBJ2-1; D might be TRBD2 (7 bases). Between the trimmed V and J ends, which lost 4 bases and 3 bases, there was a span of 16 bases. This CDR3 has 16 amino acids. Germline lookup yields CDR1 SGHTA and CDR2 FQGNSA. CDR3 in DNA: TGTGCCAGCAGCTACAAGGCGGGGGCCCTCTACAATGAGCAGTTCTTC. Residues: CASSYKAGALYNEQFF.

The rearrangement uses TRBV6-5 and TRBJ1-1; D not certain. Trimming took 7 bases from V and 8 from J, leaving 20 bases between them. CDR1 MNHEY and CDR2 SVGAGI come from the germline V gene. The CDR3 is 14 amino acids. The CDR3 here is CASKRTISAAEAFF. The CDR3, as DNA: TGTGCCAGCAAACGAACTATCAGTGCGGCAGAAGCTTTCTTT.

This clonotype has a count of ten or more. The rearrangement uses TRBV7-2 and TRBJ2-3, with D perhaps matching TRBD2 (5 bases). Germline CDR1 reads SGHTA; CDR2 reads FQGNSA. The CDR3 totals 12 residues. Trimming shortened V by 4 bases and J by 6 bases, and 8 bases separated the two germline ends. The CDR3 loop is CASSWSGDTQYF. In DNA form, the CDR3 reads TGTGCCAGCAGCTGGTCGGGGGATACGCAGTATTTT.

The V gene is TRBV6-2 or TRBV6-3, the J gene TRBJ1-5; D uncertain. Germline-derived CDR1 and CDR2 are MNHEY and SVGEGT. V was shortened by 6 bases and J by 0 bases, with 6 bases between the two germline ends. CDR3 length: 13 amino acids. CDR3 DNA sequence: TGTGCCAGCAGACTAACTAGCAATCAGCCCCAGCATTTT. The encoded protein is CASRLTSNQPQHF.

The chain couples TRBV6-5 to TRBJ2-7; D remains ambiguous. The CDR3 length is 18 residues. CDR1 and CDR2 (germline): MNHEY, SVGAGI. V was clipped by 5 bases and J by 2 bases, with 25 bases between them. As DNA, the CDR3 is TGTGCCAGCAGTCCTACTCGAAGGTTTGCAGTTTATCCCTACGAGCAGTACTTC. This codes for CASSPTRRFAVYPYEQYF.

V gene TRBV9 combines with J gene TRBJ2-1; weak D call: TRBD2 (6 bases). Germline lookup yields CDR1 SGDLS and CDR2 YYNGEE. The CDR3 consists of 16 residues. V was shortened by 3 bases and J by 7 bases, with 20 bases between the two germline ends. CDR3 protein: CASSATDSRLGNEQFF. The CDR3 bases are TGTGCCAGCAGCGCTACGGACTCTCGACTAGGGAATGAGCAGTTCTTC.

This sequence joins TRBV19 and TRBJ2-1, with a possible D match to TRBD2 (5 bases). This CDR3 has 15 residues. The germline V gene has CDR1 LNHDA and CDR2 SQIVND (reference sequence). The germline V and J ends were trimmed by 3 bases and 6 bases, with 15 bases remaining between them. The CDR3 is CASSIPLGSGNEQFF. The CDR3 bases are TGTGCCAGTAGTATCCCACTAGGTTCGGGCAATGAGCAGTTCTTC.

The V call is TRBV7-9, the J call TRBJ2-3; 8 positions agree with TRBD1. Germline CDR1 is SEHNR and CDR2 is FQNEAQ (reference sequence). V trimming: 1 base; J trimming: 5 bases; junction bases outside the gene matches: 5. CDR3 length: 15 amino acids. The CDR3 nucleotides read TGTGCCAGCAGCTTAGTAACCAGGGGGCGAGATACGCAGTATTTT. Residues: CASSLVTRGRDTQYF.

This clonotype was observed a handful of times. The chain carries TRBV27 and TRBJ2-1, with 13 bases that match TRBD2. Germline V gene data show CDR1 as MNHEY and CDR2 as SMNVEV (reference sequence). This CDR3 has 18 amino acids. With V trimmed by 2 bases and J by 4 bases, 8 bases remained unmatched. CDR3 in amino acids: CASSLRATSGGRYNEQFF. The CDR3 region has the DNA TGTGCCAGCAGTTTAAGGGCGACTAGCGGGGGGCGATACAATGAGCAGTTCTTC.

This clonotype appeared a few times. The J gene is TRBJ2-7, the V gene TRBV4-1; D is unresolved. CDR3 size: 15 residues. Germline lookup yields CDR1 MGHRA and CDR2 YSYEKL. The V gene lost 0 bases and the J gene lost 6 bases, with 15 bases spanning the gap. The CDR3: CASSQDAGRSSEQYF. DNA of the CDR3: TGCGCCAGCAGCCAAGATGCCGGCAGGTCTAGCGAGCAGTACTTC.

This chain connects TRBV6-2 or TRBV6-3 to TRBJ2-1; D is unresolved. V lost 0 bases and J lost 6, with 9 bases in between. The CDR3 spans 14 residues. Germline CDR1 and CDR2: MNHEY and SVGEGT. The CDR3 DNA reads TGTGCCAGCAGTTACTCGGTTCGTGCCAATGAGCAGTTCTTC. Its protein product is CASSYSVRANEQFF.

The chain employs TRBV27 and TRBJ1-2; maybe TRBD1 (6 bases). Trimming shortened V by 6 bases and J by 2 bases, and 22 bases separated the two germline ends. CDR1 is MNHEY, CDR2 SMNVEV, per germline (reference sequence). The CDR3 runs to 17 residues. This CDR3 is CASRPLGSGHSNYGYTF. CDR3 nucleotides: TGTGCCAGCAGACCACTTGGGTCGGGACATAGCAACTATGGCTACACCTTC.

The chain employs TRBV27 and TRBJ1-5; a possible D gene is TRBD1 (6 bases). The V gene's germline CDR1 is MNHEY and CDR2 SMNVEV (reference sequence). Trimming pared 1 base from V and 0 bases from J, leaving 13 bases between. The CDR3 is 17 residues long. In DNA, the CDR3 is TGTGCCAGCAGTTTATACGGGACACCTACTAGCAATCAGCCCCAGCATTTT. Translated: CASSLYGTPTSNQPQHF.

As DNA, the CDR3 is TGCGCCAGCAGCCAAGTTGGGACAGGTTACGAGCAGTACTTC. Its protein is CASSQVGTGYEQYF. The V call is TRBV4-1, the J call TRBJ2-7; 8 nucleotides line up with TRBD1. The CDR3 runs to 14 residues. Germline V gene lookup returns CDR1 MGHRA and CDR2 YSYEKL. Losses at the gene ends were 1 base for V and 4 bases for J; bases not matched to a gene: 3.

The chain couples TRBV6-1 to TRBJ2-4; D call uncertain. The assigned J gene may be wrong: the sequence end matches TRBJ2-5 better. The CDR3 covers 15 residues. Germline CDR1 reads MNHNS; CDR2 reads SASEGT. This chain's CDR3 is CASSETGGPQETQYF. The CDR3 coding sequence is TGTGCCAGCAGTGAAACGGGCGGCCCCCAAGAGACCCAGTACTTC.